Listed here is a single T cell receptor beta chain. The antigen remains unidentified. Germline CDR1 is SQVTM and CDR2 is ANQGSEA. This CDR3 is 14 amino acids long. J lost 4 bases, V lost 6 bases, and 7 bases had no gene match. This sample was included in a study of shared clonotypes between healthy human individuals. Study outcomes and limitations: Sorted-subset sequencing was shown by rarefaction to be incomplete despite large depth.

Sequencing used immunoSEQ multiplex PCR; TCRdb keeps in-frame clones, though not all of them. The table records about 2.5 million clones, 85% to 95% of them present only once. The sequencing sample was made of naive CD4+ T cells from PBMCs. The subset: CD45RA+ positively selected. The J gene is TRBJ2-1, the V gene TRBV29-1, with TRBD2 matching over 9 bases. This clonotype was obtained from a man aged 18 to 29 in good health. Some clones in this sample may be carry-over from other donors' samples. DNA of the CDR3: TGCAGCGTCTCGACTAGCGGACTTTACAATGAGCAGTTCTTC. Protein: CSVSTSGLYNEQFF.